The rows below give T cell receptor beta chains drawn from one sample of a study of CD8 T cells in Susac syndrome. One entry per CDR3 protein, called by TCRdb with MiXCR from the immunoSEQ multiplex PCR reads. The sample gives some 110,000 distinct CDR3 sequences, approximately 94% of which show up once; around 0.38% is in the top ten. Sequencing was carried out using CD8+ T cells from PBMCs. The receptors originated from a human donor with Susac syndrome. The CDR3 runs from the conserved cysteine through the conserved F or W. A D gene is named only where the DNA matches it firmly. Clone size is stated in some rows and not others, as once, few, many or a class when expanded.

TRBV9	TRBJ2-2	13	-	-	CASSEQATGELFF	TGTGCCAGCAGCGAACAGGCGACCGGGGAGCTGTTTTTT
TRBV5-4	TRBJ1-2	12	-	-	CASSSTRDGYTF	TGTGCCAGCAGCTCGACCCGGGACGGCTACACCTTC
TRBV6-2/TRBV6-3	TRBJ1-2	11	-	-	CASSYASGYTF	TGTGCCAGCAGTTACGCCTCTGGCTACACCTTC
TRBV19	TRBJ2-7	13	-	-	CASARQSSYEQYF	TGTGCCAGCGCTAGACAGAGCTCCTACGAGCAGTACTTC
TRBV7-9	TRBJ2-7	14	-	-	CASSSSGPGWEQYF	TGTGCCAGCAGCTCCTCGGGGCCGGGATGGGAGCAGTACTTC
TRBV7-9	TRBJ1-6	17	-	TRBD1	CASSSHDVQGAHSPLHF	TGTGCCAGCAGCTCCCACGACGTCCAGGGGGCGCATTCACCCCTCCACTTT
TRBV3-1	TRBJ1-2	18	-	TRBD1	CASSQEVITGDFNYGYTF	TGTGCCAGCAGCCAAGAAGTTATTACAGGGGACTTTAACTATGGCTACACCTTC
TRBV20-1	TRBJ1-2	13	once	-	CSARDLPIYGYTF	TGCAGTGCTAGAGATCTCCCAATCTATGGCTACACCTTC
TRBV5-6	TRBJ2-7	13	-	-	CASSGGNSYEQYF	TGTGCCAGCAGCGGGGGGAACTCCTACGAGCAGTACTTC
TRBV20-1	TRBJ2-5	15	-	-	CSASVPPTSRETQYF	TGCAGTGCTTCGGTCCCCCCTACGAGCCGGGAGACCCAGTACTTC
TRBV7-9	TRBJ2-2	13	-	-	CASSFEVTGELFF	TGTGCCAGCAGCTTTGAGGTTACCGGGGAGCTGTTTTTT
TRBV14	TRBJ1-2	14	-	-	CASSLRTDWADYTF	TGTGCCAGCAGCCTGAGGACGGATTGGGCTGACTACACCTTC
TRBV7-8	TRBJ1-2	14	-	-	CASSLGRVQDGYTF	TGTGCCAGCAGCTTAGGCCGGGTTCAGGATGGCTACACCTTC
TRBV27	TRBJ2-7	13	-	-	CASSYATSYEQYF	TGTGCCAGCAGCTACGCAACTAGTTACGAGCAGTACTTC
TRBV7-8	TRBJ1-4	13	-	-	CASSPMEIQKLFF	TGTGCCAGCAGCCCCATGGAAATTCAAAAACTGTTTTTT
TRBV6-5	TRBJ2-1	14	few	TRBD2	CASSPGLAYNEQFF	TGTGCCAGCAGCCCGGGACTAGCTTACAATGAGCAGTTCTTC
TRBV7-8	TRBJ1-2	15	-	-	CASSISRGPGHGYTF	TGTGCCAGCAGCATTAGTCGGGGGCCTGGGCATGGCTACACCTTC
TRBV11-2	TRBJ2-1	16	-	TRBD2	CASSLVAGGTNNEQFF	TGTGCCAGCAGCTTAGTGGCCGGGGGGACCAACAATGAGCAGTTCTTC
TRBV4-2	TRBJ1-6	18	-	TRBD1	CASSQRTGESSYNSPLHF	TGTGCCAGCAGCCAACGGACAGGGGAGAGCTCCTATAATTCACCCCTCCACTTT
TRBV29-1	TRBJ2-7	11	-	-	CSVAGGGEQYF	TGCAGCGTTGCAGGGGGGGGCGAGCAGTACTTC
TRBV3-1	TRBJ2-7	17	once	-	CASSQDHPTEGPYEQYF	TGTGCCAGCAGCCAAGATCACCCCACAGAAGGCCCCTACGAGCAGTACTTC
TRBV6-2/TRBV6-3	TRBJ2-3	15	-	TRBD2	CASSYLAGGTDTQYF	TGTGCCAGCAGTTACCTGGCGGGGGGCACAGATACGCAGTATTTT
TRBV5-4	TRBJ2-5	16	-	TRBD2	CASSSPSGGSGETQYF	TGTGCCAGCAGCTCCCCTAGCGGGGGGTCGGGGGAGACCCAGTACTTC
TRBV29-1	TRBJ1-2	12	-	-	CSVESQTYGYTF	TGCAGCGTTGAGTCACAGACGTATGGCTACACCTTC
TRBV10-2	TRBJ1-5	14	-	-	CASSEGLSNQPQHF	TGCGCCAGCAGTGAGGGGCTTAGCAATCAGCCCCAGCATTTT
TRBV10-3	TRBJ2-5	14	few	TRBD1	CAIRGQGAQETQYF	TGTGCCATCAGGGGACAGGGGGCCCAAGAGACCCAGTACTTC
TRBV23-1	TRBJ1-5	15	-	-	CASSQSYRSNQPQHF	TGCGCCAGCAGTCAATCTTACAGGTCAAATCAGCCCCAGCATTTT
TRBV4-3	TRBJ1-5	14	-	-	CASSQEAGTQPQHF	TGCGCCAGCAGCCAAGAGGCAGGGACCCAGCCCCAGCATTTT
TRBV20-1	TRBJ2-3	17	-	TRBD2	CSARGLAGGRDTDTQYF	TGCAGTGCTAGAGGTCTAGCGGGGGGGAGGGACACAGATACGCAGTATTTT
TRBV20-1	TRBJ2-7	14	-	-	CSARGGAGTYEQYF	TGCAGTGCTAGAGGGGGGGCAGGCACCTACGAGCAGTACTTC
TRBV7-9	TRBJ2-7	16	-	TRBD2	CASSLAGGGSSYEQYF	TGTGCCAGCAGCTTAGCAGGCGGGGGGAGCTCCTACGAGCAGTACTTC
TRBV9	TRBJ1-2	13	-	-	CASSPLEGGGYTF	TGTGCCAGCAGCCCACTTGAGGGTGGCGGCTACACCTTC
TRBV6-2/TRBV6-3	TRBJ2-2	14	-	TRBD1	CASSSGQGAGELFF	TGTGCCAGCAGTTCGGGACAGGGGGCCGGGGAGCTGTTTTTT
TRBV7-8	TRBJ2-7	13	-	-	CASSRGQTYEQYF	TGTGCCAGCAGCCGCGGACAAACCTACGAGCAGTACTTC
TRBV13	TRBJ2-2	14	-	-	CASSSFSNTGELFF	TGTGCCAGCAGCTCTTTTTCCAACACCGGGGAGCTGTTTTTT
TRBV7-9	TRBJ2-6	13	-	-	CASSLAGANVLTF	TGTGCCAGCAGCTTAGCTGGGGCCAACGTCCTGACTTTC
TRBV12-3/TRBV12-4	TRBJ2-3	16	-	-	CASSPLRQTGTDTQYF	TGTGCCAGCAGTCCCCTCCGACAGACCGGCACAGATACGCAGTATTTT
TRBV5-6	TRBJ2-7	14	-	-	CASSYRGNSYEQYF	TGTGCCAGCAGCTATCGGGGGAACTCCTACGAGCAGTACTTC
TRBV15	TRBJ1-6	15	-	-	CATSRDIAGVSPLHF	TGTGCCACCAGCAGAGATATAGCGGGCGTTTCACCCCTCCACTTT
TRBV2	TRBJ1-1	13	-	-	CASSTGPSTEAFF	TGTGCCAGCAGTACCGGCCCGTCCACTGAAGCTTTCTTT
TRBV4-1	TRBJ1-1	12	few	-	CASSQGNTEAFF	TGTGCCAGCAGTCAGGGGAACACTGAAGCTTTCTTT
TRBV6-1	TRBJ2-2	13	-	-	CASSERQPGELFF	TGTGCCAGCAGTGAGAGGCAGCCCGGGGAGCTGTTTTTT
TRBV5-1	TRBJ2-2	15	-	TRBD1	CASSLAGQGGGELFF	TGCGCCAGCAGCTTGGCCGGACAGGGCGGCGGGGAGCTGTTTTTT
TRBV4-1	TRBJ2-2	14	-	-	CASSQAEFTGELFF	TGCGCCAGCAGCCAAGCAGAGTTCACCGGGGAGCTGTTTTTT
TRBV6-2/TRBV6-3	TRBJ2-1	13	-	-	CASSYGTYNEQFF	TGTGCCAGCAGTTACGGGACCTACAATGAGCAGTTCTTC
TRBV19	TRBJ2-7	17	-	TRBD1	CASSIGALGTGLDEQYF	TGTGCCAGTAGTATAGGGGCCCTCGGGACAGGGTTGGACGAGCAGTACTTC